This T cell receptor (beta chain) was captured by sequencing in a study of blood T cell repertoires in COVID-19 (dated by TCRdb to the early 2020s). Looking at the study overall: The collaborator samples originated in the United States, Italy and Spain and spanned the acute and convalescent phases of COVID-19. The prospective study material was composed of cDNA or gDNA derived from T cells, B-cell-depleted T cells, or PBMCs. Subjects who had been exposed to COVID-19, were actively infected with it, or had recovered from it provided the deeply sampled blood TCRbeta repertoires that made up the dataset. The repertoires were made available in a free public database intended to serve as a resource for research on the immune response to SARS-CoV-2. The samples were drawn from the first 160 participants of the ongoing ImmuneRACE study and from under 1,500 subjects provided by 6 global collaborators. Sample metadata almost always included a de-identified subject ID, COVID-19 status, age in years and sex. Where HLA class I and class II types were available, the types were taken from metadata supplied by the sample provider, not from assay-based typing. Broad study findings and their caveats: The quantity of clinical and demographic metadata differed by source and by participant and was supplied without curation.

Participants in the prospective study were enrolled through a virtual design, were aged about 18 to 90 years, and lived in 20 to 30 United States geographic areas. In the prospective study, participants were assigned to cohorts based on the clinical history participants reported in a screening survey and a study questionnaire. Recovered participants in ImmuneRACE Cohort 3 were defined by two consecutive negative NP/OP PCR tests, clearance by a healthcare professional, or resolution of symptoms. Each participant in the prospective study had whole blood, serum and a nasopharyngeal or oropharyngeal swab collected by mobile phlebotomists. Over an approximately 2-month period, participants in the prospective study had the option of providing additional blood draws and questionnaires. Before DNA extraction, blood samples from the prospective study were shipped at room temperature or frozen. As regards this clone: What antigen it recognizes has not been identified. Qualities for individual bases were not recorded, and no much larger clone is one base off.

CDR1 and CDR2, per the germline V gene, are SGHTA and FQGNSA. The CDR3 goes from the cysteine to the phenylalanine over 14 residues. Only CDR3 DNA is held: 42 bases, read in frame from base 1. The junction shows trimming of 1 base on V and 3 bases on J, plus 7 bases between the germline ends. The immunoSEQ Assay, a bias-controlled multiplex PCR, was used to amplify TCRbeta CDR3 regions from genomic DNA. Per the original workflow: Within the assay, amplification of reference gene primers was used to estimate how many nucleated cells each sample contained. To quantify the absolute abundance of each unique TCRbeta CDR3 rearrangement, sequence reads were collapsed and filtered. Productive Simpson clonality was computed per sample as the square root of Simpson's diversity index over productive rearrangements. In its TCRdb copy, this immuneACCESS table keeps in-frame sequences only and misses some clones. Where compared with another copy, unresolved V genes explain less than half of these, and the others have no known cause. V and J calls plus clone size are reproduced from that table; the DNA served to infer D and trimming. The sample table shows roughly 330,000 clones, and roughly 87% are seen once. Of the sample, around 5.9% is held by the ten largest clones.

Rearrangement joined TRBV7-2 to TRBJ1-5; no D gene call is confident. The sequenced material came from PBMCs or T cells enriched from blood (not recorded which). This clonotype was obtained from a woman aged 25 to 45 who had recovered from COVID-19. The CDR3: CASSLEEYNQPQHF. The bases read TGTGCCAGCAGCTTAGAGGAGTACAATCAGCCCCAGCATTTT.